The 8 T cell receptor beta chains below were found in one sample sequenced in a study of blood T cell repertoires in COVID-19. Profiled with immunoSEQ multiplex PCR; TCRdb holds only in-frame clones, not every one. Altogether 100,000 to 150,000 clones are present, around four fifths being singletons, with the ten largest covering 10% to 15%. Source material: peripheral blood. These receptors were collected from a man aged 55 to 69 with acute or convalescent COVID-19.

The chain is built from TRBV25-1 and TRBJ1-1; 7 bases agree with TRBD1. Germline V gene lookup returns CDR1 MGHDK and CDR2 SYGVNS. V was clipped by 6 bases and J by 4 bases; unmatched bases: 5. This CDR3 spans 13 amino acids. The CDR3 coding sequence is TGTGCCAGCAGCCAGACAGGGCGCACTGAAGCTTTCTTT. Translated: CASSQTGRTEAFF. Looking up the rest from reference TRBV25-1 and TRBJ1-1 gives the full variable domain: EADIYQTPRYLVIGTGKKITLECSQTMGHDKMYWYQQDPGMELHLIHYSYGVNSTEKGDLSSESTVSRIRTEHFPLTLESARPSHTSQYLCASSQTGRTEAFFGQGTRLTVV.

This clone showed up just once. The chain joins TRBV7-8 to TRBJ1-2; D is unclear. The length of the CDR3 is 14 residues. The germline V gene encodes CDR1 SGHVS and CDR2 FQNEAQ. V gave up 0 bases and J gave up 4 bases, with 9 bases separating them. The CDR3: CASSLAARTYGYTF. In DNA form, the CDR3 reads TGTGCCAGCAGCTTAGCCGCCAGAACCTATGGCTACACCTTC.

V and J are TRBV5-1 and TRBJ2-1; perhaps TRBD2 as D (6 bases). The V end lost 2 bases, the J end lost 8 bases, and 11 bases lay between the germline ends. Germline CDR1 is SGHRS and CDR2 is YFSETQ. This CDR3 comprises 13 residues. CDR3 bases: TGCGCCAGCAGCTTCTCCCCTAGCGATGAGCAGTTCTTC. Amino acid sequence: CASSFSPSDEQFF.

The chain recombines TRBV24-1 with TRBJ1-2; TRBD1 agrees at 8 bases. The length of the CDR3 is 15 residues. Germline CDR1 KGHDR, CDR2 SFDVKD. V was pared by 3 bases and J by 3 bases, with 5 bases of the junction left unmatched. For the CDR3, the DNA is TGTGCCACCAGTGATACAGGGGGAAGGGACTATGGCTACACCTTC. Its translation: CATSDTGGRDYGYTF.

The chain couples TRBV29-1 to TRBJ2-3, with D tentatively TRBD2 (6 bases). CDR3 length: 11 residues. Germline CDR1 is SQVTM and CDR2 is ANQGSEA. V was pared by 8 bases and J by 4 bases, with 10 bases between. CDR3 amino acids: CSLRRADTQYF. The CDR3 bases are TGCAGCCTGCGGAGGGCAGATACGCAGTATTTT.

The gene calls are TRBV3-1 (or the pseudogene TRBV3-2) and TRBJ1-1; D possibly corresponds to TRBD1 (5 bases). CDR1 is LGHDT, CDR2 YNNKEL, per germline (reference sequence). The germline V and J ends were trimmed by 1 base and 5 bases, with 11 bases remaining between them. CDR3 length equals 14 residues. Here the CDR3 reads CASSQGGAGTEAFF. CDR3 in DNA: TGTGCCAGCAGCCAAGGGGGCGCGGGGACTGAAGCTTTCTTT.

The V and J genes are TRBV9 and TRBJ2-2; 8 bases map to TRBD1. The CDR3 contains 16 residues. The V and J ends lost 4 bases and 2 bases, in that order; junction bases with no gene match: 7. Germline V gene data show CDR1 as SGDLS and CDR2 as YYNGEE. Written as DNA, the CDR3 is TGTGCCAGCAGCCCCCGACAGGGGATTAACACCGGGGAGCTGTTTTTT. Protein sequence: CASSPRQGINTGELFF.

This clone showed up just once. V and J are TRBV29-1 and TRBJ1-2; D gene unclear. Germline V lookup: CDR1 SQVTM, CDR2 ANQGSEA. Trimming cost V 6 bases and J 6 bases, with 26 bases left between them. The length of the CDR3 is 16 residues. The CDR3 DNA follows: TGCAGCGTACGGTTGAACAGCCCTCGGATTGGTGATGGCTACACCTTC. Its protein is CSVRLNSPRIGDGYTF.